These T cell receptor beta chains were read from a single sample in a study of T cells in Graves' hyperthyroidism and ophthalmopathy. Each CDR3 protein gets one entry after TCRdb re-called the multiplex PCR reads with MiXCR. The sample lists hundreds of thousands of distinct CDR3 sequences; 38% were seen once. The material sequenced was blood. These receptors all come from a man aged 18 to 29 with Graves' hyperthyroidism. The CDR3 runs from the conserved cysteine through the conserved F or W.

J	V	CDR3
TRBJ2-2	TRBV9	CASSVGRQDTGELFF
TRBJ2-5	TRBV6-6	CASSLATGFYQPQYF
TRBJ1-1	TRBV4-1	CASSQHSGSPEAFF
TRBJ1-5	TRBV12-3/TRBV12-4	CASSPWSQREPQHF
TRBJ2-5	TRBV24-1	CARGIRETQYF
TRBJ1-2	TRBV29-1	CSVESNDGYTF
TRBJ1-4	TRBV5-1	CASSEGQGEEKLFF
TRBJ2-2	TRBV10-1	CASSKTLDGELFF
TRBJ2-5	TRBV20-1	CSARGQLSQETQYF
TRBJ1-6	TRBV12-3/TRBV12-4	CASSSEGQTSYNSPLHF
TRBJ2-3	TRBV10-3	CAIRPGLSTDTQYF
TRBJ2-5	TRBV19	CASSISPGTLGETQYF
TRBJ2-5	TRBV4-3	CASSQEGSQTQYF
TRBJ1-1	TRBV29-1	CSSSRLNTEAFF
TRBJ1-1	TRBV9	CASSVGLGAFF
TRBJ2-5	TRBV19	CASSIAGGLETQYF
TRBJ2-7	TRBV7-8	CASSLAWDRRYEQYF
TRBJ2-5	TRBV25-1	CASSLGRASGTQYF
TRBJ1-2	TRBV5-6	CASSLGQGFGYTF
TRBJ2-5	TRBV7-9	CASSGSVETQYF
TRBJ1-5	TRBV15	CATSRGGGGPQPQHF
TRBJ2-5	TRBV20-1	CSASKTRAGATGVPGRETQYF
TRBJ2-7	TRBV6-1	CASSKTPYMAGESGEQYF
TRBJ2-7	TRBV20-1	CSATGTVSYEQYF
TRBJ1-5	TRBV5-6	CASSLGGAHGNQPQHF
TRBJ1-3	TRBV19	CASNRDHSGNTIYF